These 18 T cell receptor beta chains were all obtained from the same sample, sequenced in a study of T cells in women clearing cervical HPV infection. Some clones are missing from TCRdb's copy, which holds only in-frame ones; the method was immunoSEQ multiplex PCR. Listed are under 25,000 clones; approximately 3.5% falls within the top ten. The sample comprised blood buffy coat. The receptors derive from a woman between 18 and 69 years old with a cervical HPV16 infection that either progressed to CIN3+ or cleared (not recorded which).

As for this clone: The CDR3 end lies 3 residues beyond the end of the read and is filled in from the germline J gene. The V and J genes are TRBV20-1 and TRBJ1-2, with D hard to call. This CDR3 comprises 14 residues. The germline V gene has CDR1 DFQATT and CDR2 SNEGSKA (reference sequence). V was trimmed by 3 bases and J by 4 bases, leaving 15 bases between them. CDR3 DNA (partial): TGCAGTGCTAGTCCTGAGCCCAAGAGCTATGGC. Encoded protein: CSASPEPKSYG. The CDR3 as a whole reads CSASPEPKSYGYTF.

CDR3 loop: CASSELEGGYTF. The DNA read from the CDR3 is TGTGCCAGCAGTGAGCTGGAGGGTGGC. The chain has TRBV2 and TRBJ1-2, with D unresolved. The read gets to within 3 residues of the CDR3 end, and the germline J gene fills in the rest. Trimming took off 3 bases at V and 7 bases at J, with 9 bases between the two ends. This CDR3 spans 12 amino acids. Germline loops: CDR1 SNHLY, CDR2 FYNNEI.

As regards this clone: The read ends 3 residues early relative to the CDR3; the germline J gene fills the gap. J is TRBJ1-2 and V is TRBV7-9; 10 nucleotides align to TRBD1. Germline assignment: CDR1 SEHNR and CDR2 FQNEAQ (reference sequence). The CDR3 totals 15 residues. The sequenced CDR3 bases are TGTGCCAGCAGCTTTGCGGGACAGGGGATGGAGGGC. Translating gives CASSFAGQGMEG. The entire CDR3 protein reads CASSFAGQGMEGYTF.

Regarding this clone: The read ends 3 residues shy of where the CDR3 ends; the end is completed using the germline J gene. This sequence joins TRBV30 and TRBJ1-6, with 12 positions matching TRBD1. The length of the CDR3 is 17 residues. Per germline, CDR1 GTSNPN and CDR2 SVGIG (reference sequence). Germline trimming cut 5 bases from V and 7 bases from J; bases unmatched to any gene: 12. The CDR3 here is CAWVSGTGGARNSPLHF. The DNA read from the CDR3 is TGTGCCTGGGTATCCGGGACAGGGGGCGCGAGGAATTCACCC.

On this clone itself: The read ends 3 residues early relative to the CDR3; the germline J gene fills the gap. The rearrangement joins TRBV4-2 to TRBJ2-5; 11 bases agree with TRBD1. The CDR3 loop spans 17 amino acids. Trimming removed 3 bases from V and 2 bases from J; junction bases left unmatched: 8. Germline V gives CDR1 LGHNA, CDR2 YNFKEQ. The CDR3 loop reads CASSQGTGGGKQETQYF. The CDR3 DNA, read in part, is TGTGCCAGCAGCCAGGGGACAGGGGGAGGAAAACAAGAGACC.

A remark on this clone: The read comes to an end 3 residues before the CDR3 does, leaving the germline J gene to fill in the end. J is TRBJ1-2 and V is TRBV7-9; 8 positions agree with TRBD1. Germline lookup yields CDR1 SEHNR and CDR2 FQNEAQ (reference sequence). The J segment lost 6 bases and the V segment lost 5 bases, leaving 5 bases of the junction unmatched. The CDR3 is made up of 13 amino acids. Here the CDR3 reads CASSLAGGHGYTF. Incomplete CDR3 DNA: TGTGCCAGCAGCCTGGCAGGGGGCCATGGC. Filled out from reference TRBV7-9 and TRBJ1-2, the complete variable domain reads DTGVSQNPRHKITKRGQNVTFRCDPISEHNRLYWYRQTLGQGPEFLTYFQNEAQLEKSRLLSDRFSAERPKGSFSTLEIQRTEQGDSAMYLCASSLAGGHGYTFGSGTRLTVV.

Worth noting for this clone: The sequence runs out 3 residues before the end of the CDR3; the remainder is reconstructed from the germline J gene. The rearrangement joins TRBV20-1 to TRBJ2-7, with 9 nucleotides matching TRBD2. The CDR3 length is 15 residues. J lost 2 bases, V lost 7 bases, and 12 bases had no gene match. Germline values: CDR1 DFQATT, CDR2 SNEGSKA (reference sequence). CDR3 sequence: CSGTKPGLATYEQYF. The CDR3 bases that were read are TGCAGTGGAACGAAACCAGGACTAGCGACCTACGAG.

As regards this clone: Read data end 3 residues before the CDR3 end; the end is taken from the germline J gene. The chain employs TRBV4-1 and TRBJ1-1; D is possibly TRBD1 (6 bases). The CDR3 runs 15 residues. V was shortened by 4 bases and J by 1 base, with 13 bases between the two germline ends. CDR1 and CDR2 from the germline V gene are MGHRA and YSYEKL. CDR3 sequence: CASSLFETGNTEAFF. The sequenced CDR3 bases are TGCGCCAGCAGCCTCTTTGAGACAGGGAACACTGAA.

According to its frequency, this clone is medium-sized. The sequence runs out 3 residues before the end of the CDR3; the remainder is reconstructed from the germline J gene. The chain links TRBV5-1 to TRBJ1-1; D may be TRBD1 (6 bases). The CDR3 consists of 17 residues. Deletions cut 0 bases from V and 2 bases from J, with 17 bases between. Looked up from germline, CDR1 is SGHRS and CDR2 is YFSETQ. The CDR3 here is CASSLAKGDTSNTEAFF. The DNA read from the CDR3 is TGCGCCAGCAGCTTGGCCAAGGGGGATACGTCCAACACTGAA. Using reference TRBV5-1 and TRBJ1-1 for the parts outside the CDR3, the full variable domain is KAGVTQTPRYLIKTRGQQVTLSCSPISGHRSVSWYQQTPGQGLQFLFEYFSETQRNKGNFPGRFSGRQFSNSRSEMNVSTLELGDSALYLCASSLAKGDTSNTEAFFGQGTRLTVV.

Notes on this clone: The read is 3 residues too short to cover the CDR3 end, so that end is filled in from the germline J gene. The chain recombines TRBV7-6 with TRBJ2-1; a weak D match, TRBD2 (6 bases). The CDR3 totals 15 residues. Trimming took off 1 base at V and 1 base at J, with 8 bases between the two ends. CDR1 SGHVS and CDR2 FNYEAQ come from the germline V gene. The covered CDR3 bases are TGTGCCAGCAGCTTAGTAGCGGCTTCCTACAATGAG. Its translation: CASSLVAASYNE. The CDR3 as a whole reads CASSLVAASYNEQFF.

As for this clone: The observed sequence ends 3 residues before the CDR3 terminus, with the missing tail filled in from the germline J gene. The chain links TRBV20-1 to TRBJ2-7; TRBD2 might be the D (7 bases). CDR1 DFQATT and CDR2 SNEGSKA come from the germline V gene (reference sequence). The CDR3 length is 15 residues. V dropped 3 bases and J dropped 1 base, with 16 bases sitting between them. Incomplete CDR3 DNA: TGCAGTGCTAGTCCTTTGCGGGGGCAATCCTACGAG. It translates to CSASPLRGQSYE. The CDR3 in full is CSASPLRGQSYEQYF.

The CDR3 sequence is CASSLAGGDTQYF. CDR3 DNA, as far as it was read: TGCGCCAGCAGCTTGGCCGGAGGGGATACG. The rearrangement links TRBV5-1 to TRBJ2-3, with TRBD2 as a possible D gene (6 bases). The missing CDR3 end, 3 residues past where the read stops, is filled in from the germline J gene. V lost 0 bases, J lost 6 bases, and 8 bases lay in between. Germline CDR1 reads SGHRS; CDR2 reads YFSETQ. The length of the CDR3 is 13 residues.

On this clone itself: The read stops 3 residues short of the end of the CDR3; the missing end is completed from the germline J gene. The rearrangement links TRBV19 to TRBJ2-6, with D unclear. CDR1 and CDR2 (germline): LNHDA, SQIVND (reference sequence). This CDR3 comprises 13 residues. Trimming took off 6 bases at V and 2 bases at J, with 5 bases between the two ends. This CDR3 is CASSTAGANVLTF. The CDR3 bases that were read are TGTGCCAGTAGCACGGCTGGGGCCAACGTC.

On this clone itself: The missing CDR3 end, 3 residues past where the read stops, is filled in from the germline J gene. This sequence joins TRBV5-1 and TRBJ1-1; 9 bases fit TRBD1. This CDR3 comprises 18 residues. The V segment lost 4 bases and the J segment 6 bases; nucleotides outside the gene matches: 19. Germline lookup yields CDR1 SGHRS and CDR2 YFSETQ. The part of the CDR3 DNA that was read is TGCGCCAGCAGCGGGGGACAGGGAGGGACCGGAGAAATCGCTGAA. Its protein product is CASSGGQGGTGEIAE. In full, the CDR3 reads CASSGGQGGTGEIAEAFF. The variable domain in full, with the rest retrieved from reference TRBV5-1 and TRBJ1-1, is KAGVTQTPRYLIKTRGQQVTLSCSPISGHRSVSWYQQTPGQGLQFLFEYFSETQRNKGNFPGRFSGRQFSNSRSEMNVSTLELGDSALYLCASSGGQGGTGEIAEAFFGQGTRLTVV.

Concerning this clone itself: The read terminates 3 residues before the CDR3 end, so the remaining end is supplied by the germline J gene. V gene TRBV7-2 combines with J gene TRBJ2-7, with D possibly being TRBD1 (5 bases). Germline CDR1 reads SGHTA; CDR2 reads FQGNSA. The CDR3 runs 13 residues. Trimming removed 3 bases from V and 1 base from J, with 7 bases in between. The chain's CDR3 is CASSLGPSYEQYF. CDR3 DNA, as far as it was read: TGTGCCAGCAGCTTGGGGCCGTCCTACGAG.

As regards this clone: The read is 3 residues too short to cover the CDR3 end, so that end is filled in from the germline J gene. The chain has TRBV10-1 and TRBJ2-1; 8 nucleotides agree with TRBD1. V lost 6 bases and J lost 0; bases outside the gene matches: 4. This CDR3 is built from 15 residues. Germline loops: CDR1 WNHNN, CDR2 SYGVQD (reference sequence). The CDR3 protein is CASSAGTGSYNEQFF. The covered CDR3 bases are TGCGCCAGCAGCGCCGGGACAGGCTCCTACAATGAG.

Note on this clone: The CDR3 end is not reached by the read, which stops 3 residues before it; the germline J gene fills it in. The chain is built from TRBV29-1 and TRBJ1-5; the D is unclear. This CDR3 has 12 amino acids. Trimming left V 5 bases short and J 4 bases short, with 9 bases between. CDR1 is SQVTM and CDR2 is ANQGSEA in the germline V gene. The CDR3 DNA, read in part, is TGCAGCGTTCAGGCCCCGAATCAGCCC. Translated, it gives CSVQAPNQP. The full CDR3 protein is CSVQAPNQPQHF.

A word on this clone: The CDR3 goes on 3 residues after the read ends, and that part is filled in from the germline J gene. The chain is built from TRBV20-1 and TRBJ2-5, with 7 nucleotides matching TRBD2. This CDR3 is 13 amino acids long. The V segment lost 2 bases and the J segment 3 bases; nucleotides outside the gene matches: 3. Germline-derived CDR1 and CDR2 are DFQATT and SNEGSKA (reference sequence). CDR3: CSARTAGKETQYF. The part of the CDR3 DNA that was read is TGCAGTGCTAGAACAGCGGGAAAAGAGACC.